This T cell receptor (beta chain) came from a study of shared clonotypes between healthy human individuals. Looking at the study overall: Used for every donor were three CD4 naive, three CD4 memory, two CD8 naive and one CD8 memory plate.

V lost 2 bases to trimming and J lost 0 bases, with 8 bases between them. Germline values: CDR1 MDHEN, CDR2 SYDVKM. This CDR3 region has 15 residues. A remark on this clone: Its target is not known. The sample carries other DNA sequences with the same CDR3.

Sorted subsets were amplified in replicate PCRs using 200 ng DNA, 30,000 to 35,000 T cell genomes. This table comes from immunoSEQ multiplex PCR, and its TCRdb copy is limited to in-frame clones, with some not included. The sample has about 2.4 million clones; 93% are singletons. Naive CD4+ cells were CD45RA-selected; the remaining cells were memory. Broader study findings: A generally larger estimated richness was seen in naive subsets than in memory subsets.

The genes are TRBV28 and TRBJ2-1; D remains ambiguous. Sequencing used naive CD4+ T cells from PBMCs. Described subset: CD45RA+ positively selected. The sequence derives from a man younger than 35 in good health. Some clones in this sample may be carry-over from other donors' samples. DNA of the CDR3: TGTGCCAGCAGTTTAATACCCAGCTCCTACAATGAGCAGTTCTTC. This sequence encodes CASSLIPSSYNEQFF.